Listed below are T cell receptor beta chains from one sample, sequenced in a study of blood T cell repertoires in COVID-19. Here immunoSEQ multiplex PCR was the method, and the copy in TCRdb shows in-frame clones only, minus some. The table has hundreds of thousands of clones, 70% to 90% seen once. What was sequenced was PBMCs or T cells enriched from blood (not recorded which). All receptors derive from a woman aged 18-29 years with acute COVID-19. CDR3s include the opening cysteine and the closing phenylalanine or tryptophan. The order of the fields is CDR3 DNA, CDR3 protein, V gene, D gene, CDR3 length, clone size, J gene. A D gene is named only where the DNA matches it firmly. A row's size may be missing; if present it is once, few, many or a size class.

CDR3nt: TGTGCCAGCAGTGAAGTTGCGGGGGAAGCGGCAGATACGCAGTATTTT
CDR3aa: CASSEVAGEAADTQYF
v_gene: TRBV2
d_gene: TRBD2
len: 16
abundance: -
j_gene: TRBJ2-3

CDR3nt: TGTGCCAGCAGCTTATCGTCGGTCCCTGGCACTGAAGCTTTCTTT
CDR3aa: CASSLSSVPGTEAFF
v_gene: TRBV7-3
d_gene: -
len: 15
abundance: -
j_gene: TRBJ1-1

CDR3nt: TGTGCCACCAGCGACTCGGGACTCTCCTACGAGCAGTACTTC
CDR3aa: CATSDSGLSYEQYF
v_gene: TRBV24-1
d_gene: -
len: 14
abundance: -
j_gene: TRBJ2-7

CDR3nt: TGTGCTAGTGGGAATGGACAGGGGGGCAATCAGCCCCAGCATTTT
CDR3aa: CASGNGQGGNQPQHF
v_gene: TRBV12-5
d_gene: TRBD1
len: 15
abundance: -
j_gene: TRBJ1-5

CDR3nt: TGTGCCAGCAGCCAAGATTCGTGGACAGGGAAACGGAACACTGAAGCTTTCTTT
CDR3aa: CASSQDSWTGKRNTEAFF
v_gene: TRBV14
d_gene: TRBD1
len: 18
abundance: -
j_gene: TRBJ1-1

CDR3nt: TGTGCCAGCTCACCACCGGGTGATAGCGGGGGGGCGAAGACCCAGTACTTC
CDR3aa: CASSPPGDSGGAKTQYF
v_gene: TRBV18
d_gene: TRBD2
len: 17
abundance: few
j_gene: TRBJ2-5

CDR3nt: TGTGCCAGCAGTACCCCTCCTCGCGGGGCGTTCTTC
CDR3aa: CASSTPPRGAFF
v_gene: TRBV2
d_gene: -
len: 12
abundance: once
j_gene: TRBJ2-1

CDR3nt: TGTGCCAGCACCGCGCGCCTAGCGTCCGGGGAGCTGTTTTTT
CDR3aa: CASTARLASGELFF
v_gene: TRBV2
d_gene: -
len: 14
abundance: once
j_gene: TRBJ2-2

CDR3nt: TGTGCCAGCAGTTTAGGTCGTCCAGATACGCAGTATTTT
CDR3aa: CASSLGRPDTQYF
v_gene: TRBV12-3/TRBV12-4
d_gene: -
len: 13
abundance: once
j_gene: TRBJ2-3

CDR3nt: TGTGCCAGCGGGGACAGCTCTGGAAACACCATATATTTT
CDR3aa: CASGDSSGNTIYF
v_gene: TRBV7-2
d_gene: TRBD1
len: 13
abundance: -
j_gene: TRBJ1-3

CDR3nt: TGTGCCAGCAGATTCAGCGGGAGAGGCGATACGCAGTATTTT
CDR3aa: CASRFSGRGDTQYF
v_gene: TRBV11-2
d_gene: TRBD2
len: 14
abundance: -
j_gene: TRBJ2-3

CDR3nt: TGTGCCAGTAGTGACCGGGGTGGAGGCAATCAGCCCCAGCATTTT
CDR3aa: CASSDRGGGNQPQHF
v_gene: TRBV19
d_gene: -
len: 15
abundance: -
j_gene: TRBJ1-5

CDR3nt: TGTGCCAGCAGCCCGCACTATACGAGCTCCTACAATGAGCAGTTCTTC
CDR3aa: CASSPHYTSSYNEQFF
v_gene: TRBV7-9
d_gene: -
len: 16
abundance: -
j_gene: TRBJ2-1

CDR3nt: TGTGCCAGCAGCTTGACTAGCGGTGGTCAAGAGACCCAGTACTTC
CDR3aa: CASSLTSGGQETQYF
v_gene: TRBV5-4
d_gene: TRBD2
len: 15
abundance: -
j_gene: TRBJ2-5